This note documents a single T cell receptor beta chain sequence. The data were obtained in a study of blood T cell repertoires in COVID-19. About the research overall: Samples of COVID-19 (acute and convalescent) were obtained from the United States, Italy and Spain. PBMCs, B-cell-depleted T cells, or T cells were the source of the cDNA or gDNA that made up the material.

As processed by the authors: Amplifying reference gene primers gave estimates of nucleated cell counts. Using immunoSEQ multiplex PCR, the repertoire was profiled, and TCRdb retains in-frame clones only, with some absent. The D gene and trimming were derived from the DNA, and the V and J assignments and clone size from that table. The sample holds roughly 110,000 clones, roughly 86% seen once. With 4 bases clipped from V and 4 bases from J, the junction kept 6 bases outside the gene matches. This CDR3 region has 15 residues. Germline V gene data show CDR1 as LNHNV and CDR2 as YYDKDF (reference sequence).

The V call is TRBV15, the J call TRBJ1-4; 7 positions agree with TRBD1. The sequence was collected from a man aged 40-55 years with acute or convalescent COVID-19. The specimen sequenced was peripheral blood. DNA of the CDR3: TGTGCCACCAGCACCAACAGGGGAATTAATGAAAAACTGTTTTTT. Amino acid sequence: CATSTNRGINEKLFF.